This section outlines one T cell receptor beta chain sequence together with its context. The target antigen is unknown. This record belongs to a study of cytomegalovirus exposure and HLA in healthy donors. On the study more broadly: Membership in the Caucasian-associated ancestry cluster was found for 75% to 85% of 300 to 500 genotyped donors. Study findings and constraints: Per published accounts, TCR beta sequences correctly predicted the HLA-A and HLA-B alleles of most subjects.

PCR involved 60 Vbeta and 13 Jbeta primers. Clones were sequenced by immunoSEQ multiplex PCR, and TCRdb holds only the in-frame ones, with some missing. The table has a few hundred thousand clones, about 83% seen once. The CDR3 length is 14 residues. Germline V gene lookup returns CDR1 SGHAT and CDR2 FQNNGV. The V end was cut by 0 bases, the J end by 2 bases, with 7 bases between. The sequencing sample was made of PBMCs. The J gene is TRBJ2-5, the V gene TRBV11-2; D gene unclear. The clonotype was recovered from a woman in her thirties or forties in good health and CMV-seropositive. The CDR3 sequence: CASSLELRQETQYF. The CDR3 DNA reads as TGTGCCAGCAGCTTAGAGCTCAGGCAAGAGACCCAGTACTTC.